This T cell receptor beta chain was captured in a study of cytomegalovirus exposure and HLA in healthy donors. Study-level points and caveats: A later analysis found TCR association rates differed by HLA locus, highest for DRB1 and lowest for HLA-C.

13 Jbeta primers and 60 Vbeta primers were used for the PCR. Repertoires were generated with immunoSEQ multiplex PCR, while TCRdb's copy carries only in-frame clones and drops some. The data show more than 75,000 clones, roughly 77% seen once. CDR1 and CDR2 (germline): MNHEY, SMNVEV (reference sequence). CDR3 length equals 13 residues. Trimming removed 4 bases at V and 4 bases at J, with 11 bases between. As to this clone: The target antigen is unknown.

V and J are TRBV27 and TRBJ2-7, with a weak D call TRBD1 (6 bases). The TCR sequence derives from a woman between 40 and 55 years old in good health and CMV-seropositive. The sample was PBMCs. The CDR3 DNA reads as TGTGCCAGCAGTTACCGGGACAAGTACGAGCAGTACTTC. Protein sequence: CASSYRDKYEQYF.